The rows below give T cell receptor beta chains drawn from one sample of a study of Tregs in tolerant kidney transplant recipients. These TCRs are of unknown antigen specificity. Method: immunoSEQ multiplex PCR; TCRdb's copy keeps in-frame clones and lacks some. The sample has fewer than 45,000 clones, around 95% seen once. Sequencing input: Tregs from blood cultured with allogeneic cells. The receptors were sampled from a human donor in good health. The CDR3 runs from the conserved cysteine through the conserved F or W. The order of the fields is J gene, V gene, D gene, clone size, CDR3 DNA, CDR3 protein. A D gene is named only where the DNA matches it firmly. Clone size is not always given. Where it is, it says once, few, many or a class for expanded clones.

j_gene: TRBJ2-3
v_gene: TRBV20-1
d_gene: -
abundance: -
CDR3nt: TGCAGTGTGAGTGAGCAAGATACGCAGTATTTT
CDR3aa: CSVSEQDTQYF

j_gene: TRBJ1-1
v_gene: TRBV7-8
d_gene: -
abundance: -
CDR3nt: TGTGCCAGCAGCTTTAATTTCGGTCTGGGCGCTTTCTTT
CDR3aa: CASSFNFGLGAFF

j_gene: TRBJ2-7
v_gene: TRBV6-5
d_gene: -
abundance: once
CDR3nt: TGTGCCAGCAGCCTCGGGACTCCAACCTACAGCGAGCAGTACTTC
CDR3aa: CASSLGTPTYSEQYF

j_gene: TRBJ1-1
v_gene: TRBV10-2
d_gene: -
abundance: -
CDR3nt: TGCGCCAGCAGCCCCAACAGGGTCTTCTCTGAAGCTTTCTTT
CDR3aa: CASSPNRVFSEAFF

j_gene: TRBJ2-2
v_gene: TRBV19
d_gene: -
abundance: -
CDR3nt: TGTGCCAGTACCCTACGAGGGACGAGTAGCACCGGGGAGCTGTTTTTT
CDR3aa: CASTLRGTSSTGELFF

j_gene: TRBJ2-7
v_gene: TRBV7-2
d_gene: TRBD2
abundance: -
CDR3nt: TGTGCCAGCAGCTTACGGACTAGCGGGAGTTACGAGCAGTACTTC
CDR3aa: CASSLRTSGSYEQYF

j_gene: TRBJ2-3
v_gene: TRBV5-4
d_gene: TRBD2
abundance: -
CDR3nt: TGTGCCAGCAGCTTGCCAAGCGGGGGACCAGATACGCAGTATTTT
CDR3aa: CASSLPSGGPDTQYF

j_gene: TRBJ1-2
v_gene: TRBV5-1
d_gene: -
abundance: -
CDR3nt: TGCGCCAGCAGCGCCCTTGCGGGGCCGAGCCACTATGGCTACACCTTC
CDR3aa: CASSALAGPSHYGYTF

j_gene: TRBJ1-5
v_gene: TRBV9
d_gene: -
abundance: -
CDR3nt: TGTGCCAGCAGCGCAAATCCGAATCAGCCCCAGCATTTT
CDR3aa: CASSANPNQPQHF

j_gene: TRBJ2-5
v_gene: TRBV7-8
d_gene: -
abundance: -
CDR3nt: TGTGCCAGCAGCTCGTGGTTGGGCCAAGAGACCCAGTACTTC
CDR3aa: CASSSWLGQETQYF

j_gene: TRBJ2-3
v_gene: TRBV5-1
d_gene: -
abundance: -
CDR3nt: TGCGCCAGCAGCTTATCCGGGGGTAGCGGTACGCAGTATTTT
CDR3aa: CASSLSGGSGTQYF

j_gene: TRBJ2-1
v_gene: TRBV11-3
d_gene: TRBD1
abundance: -
CDR3nt: TGTGCCAGCAGCGCGACAGGGGGCGCCTACAATGAGCAGTTCTTC
CDR3aa: CASSATGGAYNEQFF